A selection of T cell receptor beta chains follows, all from one sample in a study of a mutant IDH1 vaccine in newly diagnosed glioma. Method: immunoSEQ multiplex PCR; TCRdb's copy keeps in-frame clones and lacks some. Of under 60,000 clones in the sample, about three quarters were seen once. These receptors lack a known antigen. The specimen was PBMCs, collected from a glioma patient whose treatment included an IDH1 peptide vaccine. The source is a man aged 35-49 years with glioma. Each CDR3 is given with its conserved first and last residue. D genes are given only for firm matches. Where a row states a size, it is once, few, many or the class of an expanded clone; other rows omit it.

TGCGCCAGCAGTGAACACGAGGGAGCTAGCACAGATACGCAGTATTTT CASSEHEGASTDTQYF TRBV10-1 . TRBJ2-3 few
TGTGCCAGTAGTGGGGGACAGGGAGGCCACCCACACACAGATACGCAGTATTTT CASSGGQGGHPHTDTQYF TRBV19 TRBD1 TRBJ2-3 .
TGTGCCTGGAGCGCCTATGGGCCGGAGAAAGCTTTCTTT CAWSAYGPEKAFF TRBV30 . TRBJ1-1 few
TGTGCCAGCAGCTTACGTGGTAGCGGGAACTACAATGAGCAGTTCTTC CASSLRGSGNYNEQFF TRBV11-2 TRBD2 TRBJ2-1 .
TGTGCCAGCAGTGAATTCCAGGGGACCTACGAGCAGTACTTC CASSEFQGTYEQYF TRBV6-1 . TRBJ2-7 .
TGCAGCCCTCAGCGGGTCACTGAAGCTTTCTTT CSPQRVTEAFF TRBV29-1 . TRBJ1-1 few
TGTGCCAGCAGTACACGGACTAGCGGAACAGATACGCAGTATTTT CASSTRTSGTDTQYF TRBV2 TRBD2 TRBJ2-3 .
TGTGCCAGCAGCGCTCAGGGCATGAACACTGAAGCTTTCTTT CASSAQGMNTEAFF TRBV9 . TRBJ1-1 .
TGTGCCAGCAGCTTTGGGACTAGCGGTCAAGAGACCCAGTACTTC CASSFGTSGQETQYF TRBV5-6 TRBD2 TRBJ2-5 .
TGTGCCAGCTCACGACAGGAGACTGAAGCTTTCTTT CASSRQETEAFF TRBV18 . TRBJ1-1 .
TGTGCCAGCAGCCAAGATGGGGGGCCATGGGCGTCTAAAGAGACCCAGTACTTC CASSQDGGPWASKETQYF TRBV14 . TRBJ2-5 .
TGTGCCAGCAGCTTAGAGACAGCTGGGAACACTGAAGCTTTCTTT CASSLETAGNTEAFF TRBV11-3 . TRBJ1-1 .
TGTGCCAGCAGCGTAGTCGGAGGGCATGGCTACACCTTC CASSVVGGHGYTF TRBV9 . TRBJ1-2 .
TGTGCCAGCAGCTTAGAATTGGGACAGGGGACCATACGAGAAGGCTACACCTTC CASSLELGQGTIREGYTF TRBV11-3 TRBD1 TRBJ1-2 .
TGTGCCAGCAGGGCGGGACTAGCGCTGAACACCGGGGAGCTGTTTTTT CASRAGLALNTGELFF TRBV9 TRBD2 TRBJ2-2 .
TGCGCCAGCAGCTTAGGACTAGCGTCAAATACAGATACGCAGTATTTT CASSLGLASNTDTQYF TRBV5-1 TRBD2 TRBJ2-3 .
TGCGCCAGCAGCTTGCCCCAGGGAAACACTGAAGCTTTCTTT CASSLPQGNTEAFF TRBV5-1 . TRBJ1-1 few
TGCGCCAGCAGTGAGTCGATTTGGGTTCGAGATACGCAGTATTTT CASSESIWVRDTQYF TRBV10-1 . TRBJ2-3 .
TGTGCCAGCAAAGCCCGGACAGCTGGGGCCAACGTCCTGACTTTC CASKARTAGANVLTF TRBV2 . TRBJ2-6 .
TGTGCCACCCAACAACAGGCCAACACTGAAGCTTTCTTT CATQQQANTEAFF TRBV19 . TRBJ1-1 .
TGTGCCAGCAGCTGGGACGAGGGTTGTCAGCCCCAGCATTTT CASSWDEGCQPQHF TRBV13 . TRBJ1-5 .
TGCAGCGGGGGGAACAATGAGCAGTTCTTC CSGGNNEQFF TRBV29-1 . TRBJ2-1 .
TGTGCCAGCAGTTTAGGTAGGGGAGAGAACTATGGCTACACCTTC CASSLGRGENYGYTF TRBV27 . TRBJ1-2 .
TGTGCCAGCAGACTAGCGCCCAACACCGGGGAGCTGTTTTTT CASRLAPNTGELFF TRBV6-4 TRBD2 TRBJ2-2 .
TGTGCCAGCCGACTGGCAGGAATGATTGAGCAGTTCTTC CASRLAGMIEQFF TRBV19 . TRBJ2-1 once
TGCAGCCCGACAGGGACTAGGACCTACGAGCAGTACTTC CSPTGTRTYEQYF TRBV29-1 . TRBJ2-7 .
TGTGCCAGCAGTAGAGGAGTTAGCAATCAGCCCCAGCATTTT CASSRGVSNQPQHF TRBV9 . TRBJ1-5 few
TGTGCCAGCAGCGTCCCCCTGCAAGAGACCCAGTACTTC CASSVPLQETQYF TRBV5-6 . TRBJ2-5 .
TGTGCCAGTAGTCGGCGGGGCGGAGGGAACACTGAAGCTTTCTTT CASSRRGGGNTEAFF TRBV19 . TRBJ1-1 .
TGTGCCAGCAGTGATTCTAGCGGGAGTGGGGCAGATACGCAGTATTTT CASSDSSGSGADTQYF TRBV6-4 TRBD2 TRBJ2-3 .
TGTGCCAGCAGTTACGGGACCGTTGCTGGAAACACCATATATTTT CASSYGTVAGNTIYF TRBV6-5 . TRBJ1-3 .
TGTGCCAGCAGCTTAGTAAGGGCCGGGGGAGGCAATCAGCCCCAGCATTTT CASSLVRAGGGNQPQHF TRBV7-4 . TRBJ1-5 .
TGTGCCAGCAGTGAAGCGTTCGGAGATACGCAGTATTTT CASSEAFGDTQYF TRBV2 . TRBJ2-3 .
TGTGCCAGCAAGGCGGCAGGACGAGAGCAGCCCCAGCATTTT CASKAAGREQPQHF TRBV6-5 . TRBJ1-5 .
TGTGCCAGCAGCTTCAAGCGGGAGGTTTACAATGAGCAGTTCTTC CASSFKREVYNEQFF TRBV5-4 TRBD2 TRBJ2-1 once
TGTGCCAGCAGCTTAGCCCGACAGAAGGATGAGCAGTTCTTC CASSLARQKDEQFF TRBV7-2 . TRBJ2-1 .
TGTGCCAGCACCCCTATCGGCAGTACGAATCAGCCCCAGCATTTT CASTPIGSTNQPQHF TRBV6-1 . TRBJ1-5 .
TGTGCCAGCAGTTACGGAGCGGGCCACTACGAGCAGTACTTC CASSYGAGHYEQYF TRBV6-5 . TRBJ2-7 .
TGTGCCAGCAGCTTAGGCCCTAGGACAGGGAACTATGGCTACACCTTC CASSLGPRTGNYGYTF TRBV11-3 TRBD1 TRBJ1-2 .
TGTGCCAGCAGCTTCGTAGCGGGAGGCGGAGGGAATGAGCAGTTCTTC CASSFVAGGGGNEQFF TRBV7-9 TRBD2 TRBJ2-1 .
TGTGCCAGCTCACCAACAGGAAATGGGGGCTCCTACAATGAGCAGTTCTTC CASSPTGNGGSYNEQFF TRBV18 . TRBJ2-1 .
TGTGCCAGCACGAGTTCTAGCGCGAATGAAAAACTGTTTTTT CASTSSSANEKLFF TRBV2 . TRBJ1-4 .